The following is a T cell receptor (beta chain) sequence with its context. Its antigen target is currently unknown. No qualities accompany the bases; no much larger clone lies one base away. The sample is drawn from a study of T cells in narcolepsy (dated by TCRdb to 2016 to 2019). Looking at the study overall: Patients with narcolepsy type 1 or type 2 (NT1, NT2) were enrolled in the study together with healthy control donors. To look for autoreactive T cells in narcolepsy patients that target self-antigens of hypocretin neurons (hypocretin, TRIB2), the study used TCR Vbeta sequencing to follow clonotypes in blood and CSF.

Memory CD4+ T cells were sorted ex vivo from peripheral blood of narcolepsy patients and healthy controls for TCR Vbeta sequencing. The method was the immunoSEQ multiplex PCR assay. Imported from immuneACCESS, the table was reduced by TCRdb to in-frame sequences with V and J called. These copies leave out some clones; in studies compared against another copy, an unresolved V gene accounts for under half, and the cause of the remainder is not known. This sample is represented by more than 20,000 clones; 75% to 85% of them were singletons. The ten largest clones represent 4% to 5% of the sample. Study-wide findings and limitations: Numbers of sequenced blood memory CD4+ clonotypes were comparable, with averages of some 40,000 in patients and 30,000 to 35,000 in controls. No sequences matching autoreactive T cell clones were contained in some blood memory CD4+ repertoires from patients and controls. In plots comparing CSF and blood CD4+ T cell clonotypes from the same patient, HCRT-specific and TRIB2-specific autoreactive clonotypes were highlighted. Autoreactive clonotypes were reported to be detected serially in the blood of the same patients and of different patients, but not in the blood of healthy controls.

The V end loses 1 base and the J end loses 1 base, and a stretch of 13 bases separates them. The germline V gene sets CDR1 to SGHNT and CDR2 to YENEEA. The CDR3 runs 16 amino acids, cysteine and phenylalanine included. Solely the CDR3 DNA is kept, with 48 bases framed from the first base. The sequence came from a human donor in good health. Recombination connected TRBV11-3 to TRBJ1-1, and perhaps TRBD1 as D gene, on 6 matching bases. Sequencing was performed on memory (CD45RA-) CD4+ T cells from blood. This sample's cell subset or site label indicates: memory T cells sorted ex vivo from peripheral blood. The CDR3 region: CASSLVGGPANTEAFF. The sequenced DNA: TGTGCCAGCAGCTTAGTAGGGGGACCAGCGAACACTGAAGCTTTCTTT.